These 13 T cell receptor beta chains share one sample of origin, sequenced in a study of T cells in Graves' hyperthyroidism and ophthalmopathy. Template material for amplifying TCR beta CDR3 regions consisted of RNA transcripts. An initial round of RT-PCR targeting the TCR CDR3 relied on the HTBI primer set. TCRdb passed the multiplex PCR reads through MiXCR, listing each CDR3 protein once. This sample has about 200,000 distinct CDR3 sequences; 18% occur once, and the top ten carry about 45%. Source material: blood. The receptors were gathered from a man between 40 and 49 years old with Graves' hyperthyroidism.

This clonotype was detected a few times. The J gene is TRBJ1-5, the V gene TRBV6-2 or TRBV6-3; 10 bases match TRBD1. CDR3 length equals 15 residues. J was trimmed by 3 bases and V by 5 bases; bases with no gene match: 4. Germline V gives CDR1 MNHEY, CDR2 SVGEGT. The CDR3 bases are TGTGCCAGCAGTGGACAGGGGGTTGTCAATCAGCCCCAGCATTTT. It specifies CASSGQGVVNQPQHF.

The chain combines TRBV4-2 with TRBJ2-4; no clear D. Germline CDR1 and CDR2: LGHNA and YNFKEQ. This CDR3 region has 16 residues. V lost 5 bases to trimming and J lost 9 bases, with 23 bases between them. The CDR3 bases are TGTGCCAGCAGCGGACGAGACGGAAGAGTTCGTGGCATTCAGTACTTC. Translation: CASSGRDGRVRGIQYF.

This clonotype was seen once. This sequence joins TRBV27 and TRBJ2-7; a possible D gene is TRBD2 (5 bases). The CDR3 length is 15 residues. Germline lookup yields CDR1 MNHEY and CDR2 SMNVEV (reference sequence). V was trimmed by 6 bases and J by 4 bases, leaving 19 bases between them. CDR3 coding DNA: TGTGCCAGCAGCTCTCTTCACGGGCGGAGGTACGAGCAGTACTTC. This codes for CASSSLHGRRYEQYF.

Ten or more counts support this clonotype. This sequence joins TRBV28 and TRBJ2-7; 10 bases line up with TRBD2. V was clipped by 3 bases and J by 7 bases; unmatched bases: 6. Germline assignment: CDR1 MDHEN and CDR2 SYDVKM. This CDR3 region has 14 residues. The chain's CDR3 is CASSFSGGSREQYF. The CDR3 DNA is TGTGCCAGCAGTTTTAGCGGGGGGTCTCGTGAGCAGTACTTC. The variable domain in full, completed from reference TRBV28 and TRBJ2-7, reads DVKVTQSSRYLVKRTGEKVFLECVQDMDHENMFWYRQDPGLGLRLIYFSYDVKMKEKGDIPEGYSVSREKKERFSLILESASTNQTSMYLCASSFSGGSREQYFGPGTRLTVT.

This clonotype was detected many times. This rearrangement joins TRBV11-2 to TRBJ2-2; TRBD2 might be the D (6 bases). The V and J ends lost 5 bases and 2 bases respectively, with 9 bases between them. This CDR3 has 14 residues. Germline values: CDR1 SGHAT, CDR2 FQNNGV. This chain's CDR3 is CASSLSGNTGELFF. CDR3 in DNA: TGTGCCAGCAGCCTTAGCGGAAACACCGGGGAGCTGTTTTTT.

V and J are TRBV27 and TRBJ1-3; no clear D. V was shortened by 5 bases and J by 6 bases, with 8 bases between the two germline ends. CDR1 is MNHEY and CDR2 is SMNVEV in the germline V gene (reference sequence). This CDR3 is 12 amino acids long. The CDR3 DNA reads as TGTGCCAGCAGTATAGCACCAAACACCATATATTTT. It codes for CASSIAPNTIYF.

There are many counts of this clonotype. CDR3 in amino acids: CASTSQGYYGYTF. The CDR3 bases are TGTGCCAGCACATCGCAGGGGTACTATGGCTACACCTTC. The gene calls are TRBV12-3 or TRBV12-4 and TRBJ1-2; a possible D gene is TRBD1 (6 bases). This CDR3 is built from 13 residues. V was clipped by 7 bases and J by 3 bases, with 12 bases between them.

This clonotype was observed a few times. This sequence joins TRBV29-1 and TRBJ2-3; D uncertain. The ends were cut back, 3 bases at V and 2 bases at J, with 12 bases in the middle. CDR1 and CDR2 from the germline V gene are SQVTM and ANQGSEA. The CDR3 runs to 14 residues. The CDR3 loop reads CSVEPARFTDTQYF. The CDR3 nucleotides read TGCAGCGTTGAGCCCGCCAGATTCACAGATACGCAGTATTTT.

This clonotype was observed a handful of times. The chain couples TRBV27 to TRBJ2-3; D is undetermined. The germline gives CDR1 MNHEY, CDR2 SMNVEV (reference sequence). The CDR3 spans 15 residues. Trimming shortened V by 3 bases and J by 1 base, and 11 bases separated the two germline ends. The CDR3 nucleotides read TGTGCCAGCAGTTTTACGATTGGGGGCACAGATACGCAGTATTTT. Translated: CASSFTIGGTDTQYF.

This clonotype was counted ten times or more. The CDR3 here is CASSSANYNSPLHF. For the CDR3, the DNA is TGTGCCAGCAGTTCGGCCAACTATAATTCACCCCTCCACTTT. The chain is built from TRBV6-1 and TRBJ1-6; D not certain. The CDR3 runs 14 residues. Germline CDR1 and CDR2: MNHNS and SASEGT. Trimming pared 5 bases from V and 3 bases from J, leaving 8 bases between.

This clonotype was counted a few times. CDR3 in DNA: TGTGCCAGCAGCGTAGACCCAAACTATGGCTACACCTTC. Translated: CASSVDPNYGYTF. The V gene is TRBV9, the J gene TRBJ1-2; D is ambiguous. CDR1 is SGDLS and CDR2 is YYNGEE in the germline V gene. With 0 bases removed from V and 2 bases from J, the gap between germline ends came to 5 bases. The CDR3 loop spans 13 amino acids.

There are a few counts of this clonotype. The rearrangement uses TRBV4-3 and TRBJ2-2; 8 nucleotides match TRBD2. Germline CDR1 reads LGHNA; CDR2 reads YSLEER. Unmatched junction bases numbered 9, after V lost 0 bases and J lost 6 bases. The CDR3 runs 17 residues. DNA of the CDR3: TGCGCCAGCAGCCAAGATCTAGGTAGCGGGGATTCCGGGGAGCTGTTTTTT. Translated: CASSQDLGSGDSGELFF.

This clonotype appeared many times. V is TRBV30 and J is TRBJ1-1, with D tentatively TRBD1 (5 bases). The V and J ends lost 3 bases and 2 bases respectively, with 10 bases between them. The V gene's germline CDR1 is GTSNPN and CDR2 SVGIG (reference sequence). The CDR3 length is 13 residues. CDR3 loop: CAWRRTPNTEAFF. CDR3 in DNA: TGTGCCTGGAGGCGGACACCAAACACTGAAGCTTTCTTT.